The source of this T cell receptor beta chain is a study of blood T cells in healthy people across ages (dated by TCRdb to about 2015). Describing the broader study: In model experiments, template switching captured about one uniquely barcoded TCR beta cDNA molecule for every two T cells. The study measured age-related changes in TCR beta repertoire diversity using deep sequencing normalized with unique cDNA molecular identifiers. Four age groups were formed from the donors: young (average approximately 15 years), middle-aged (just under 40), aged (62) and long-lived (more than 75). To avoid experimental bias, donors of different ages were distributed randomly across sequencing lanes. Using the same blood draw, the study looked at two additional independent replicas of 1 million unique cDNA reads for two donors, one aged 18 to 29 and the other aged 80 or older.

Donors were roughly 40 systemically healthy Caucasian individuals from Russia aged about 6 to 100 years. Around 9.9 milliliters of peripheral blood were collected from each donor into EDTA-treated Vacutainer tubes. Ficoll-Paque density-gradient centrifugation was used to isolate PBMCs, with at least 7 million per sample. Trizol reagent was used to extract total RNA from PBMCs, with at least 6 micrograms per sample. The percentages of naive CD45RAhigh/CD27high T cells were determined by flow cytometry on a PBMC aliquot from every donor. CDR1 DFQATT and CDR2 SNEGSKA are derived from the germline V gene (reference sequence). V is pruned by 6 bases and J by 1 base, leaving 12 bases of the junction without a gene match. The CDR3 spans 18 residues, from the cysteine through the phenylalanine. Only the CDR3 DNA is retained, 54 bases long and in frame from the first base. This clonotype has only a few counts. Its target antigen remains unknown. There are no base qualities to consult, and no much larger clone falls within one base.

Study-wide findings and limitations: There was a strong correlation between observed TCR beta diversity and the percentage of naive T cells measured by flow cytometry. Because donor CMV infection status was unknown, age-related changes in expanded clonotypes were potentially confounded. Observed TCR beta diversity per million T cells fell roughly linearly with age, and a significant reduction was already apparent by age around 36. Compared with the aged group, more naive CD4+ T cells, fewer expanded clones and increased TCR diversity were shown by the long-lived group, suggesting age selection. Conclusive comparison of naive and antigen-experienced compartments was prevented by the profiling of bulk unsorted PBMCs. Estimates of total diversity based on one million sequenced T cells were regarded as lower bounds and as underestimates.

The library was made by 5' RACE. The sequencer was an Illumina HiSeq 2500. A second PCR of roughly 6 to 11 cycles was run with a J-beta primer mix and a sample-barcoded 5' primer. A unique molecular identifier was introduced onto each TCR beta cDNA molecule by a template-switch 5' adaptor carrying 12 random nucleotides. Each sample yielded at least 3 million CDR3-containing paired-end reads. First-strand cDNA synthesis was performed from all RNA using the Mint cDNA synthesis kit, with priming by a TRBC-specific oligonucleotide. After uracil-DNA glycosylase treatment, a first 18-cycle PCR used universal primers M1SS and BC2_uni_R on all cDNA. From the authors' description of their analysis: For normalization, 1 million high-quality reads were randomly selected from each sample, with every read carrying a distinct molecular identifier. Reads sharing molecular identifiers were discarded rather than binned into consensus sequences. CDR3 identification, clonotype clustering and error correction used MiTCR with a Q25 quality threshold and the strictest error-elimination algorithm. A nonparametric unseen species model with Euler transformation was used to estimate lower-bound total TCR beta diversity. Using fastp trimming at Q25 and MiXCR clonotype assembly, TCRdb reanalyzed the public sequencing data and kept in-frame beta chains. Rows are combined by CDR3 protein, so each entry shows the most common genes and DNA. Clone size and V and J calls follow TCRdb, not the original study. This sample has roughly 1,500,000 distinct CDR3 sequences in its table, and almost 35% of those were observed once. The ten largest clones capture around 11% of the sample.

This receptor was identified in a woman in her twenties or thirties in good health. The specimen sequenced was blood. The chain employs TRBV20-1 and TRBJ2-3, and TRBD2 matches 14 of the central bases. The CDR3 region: CSAQEGLAGEVGTDTQYF. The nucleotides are TGCAGTGCCCAGGAGGGACTAGCGGGAGAAGTGGGCACAGATACGCAGTATTTT.